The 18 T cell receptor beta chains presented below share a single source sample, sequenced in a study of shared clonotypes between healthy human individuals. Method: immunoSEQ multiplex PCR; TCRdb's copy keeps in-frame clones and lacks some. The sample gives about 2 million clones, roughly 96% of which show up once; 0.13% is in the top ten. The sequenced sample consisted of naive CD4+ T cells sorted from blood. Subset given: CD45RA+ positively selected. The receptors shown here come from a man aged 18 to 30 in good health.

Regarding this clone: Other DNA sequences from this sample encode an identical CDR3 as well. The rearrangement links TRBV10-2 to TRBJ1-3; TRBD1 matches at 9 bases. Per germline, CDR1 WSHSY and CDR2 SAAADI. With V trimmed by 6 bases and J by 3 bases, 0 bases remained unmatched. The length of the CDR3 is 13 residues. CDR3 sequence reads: CASRGQGGNTIYF. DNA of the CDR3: TGCGCCAGCAGGGGACAGGGTGGAAACACCATATATTTT.

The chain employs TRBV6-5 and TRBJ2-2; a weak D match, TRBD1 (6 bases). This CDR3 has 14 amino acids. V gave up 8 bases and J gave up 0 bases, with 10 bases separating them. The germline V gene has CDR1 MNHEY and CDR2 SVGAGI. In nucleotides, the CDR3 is TGTGCCAGCTCCGGACAGACGAACACCGGGGAGCTGTTTTTT. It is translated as CASSGQTNTGELFF.

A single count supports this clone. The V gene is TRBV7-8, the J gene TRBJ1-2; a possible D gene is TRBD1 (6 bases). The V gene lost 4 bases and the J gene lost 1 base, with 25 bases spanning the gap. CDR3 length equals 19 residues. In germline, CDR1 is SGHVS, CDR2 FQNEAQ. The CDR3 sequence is CASSSYSPGQDMFNYGYTF. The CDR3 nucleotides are TGTGCCAGCAGCTCCTACTCCCCGGGACAAGACATGTTTAACTATGGCTACACCTTC.

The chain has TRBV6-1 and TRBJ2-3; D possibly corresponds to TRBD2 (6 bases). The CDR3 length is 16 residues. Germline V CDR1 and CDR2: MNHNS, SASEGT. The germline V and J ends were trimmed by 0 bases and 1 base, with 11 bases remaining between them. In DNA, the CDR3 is TGTGCCAGCAGTGAAGCGGCGGGGCCGGGCACAGATACGCAGTATTTT. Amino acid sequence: CASSEAAGPGTDTQYF.

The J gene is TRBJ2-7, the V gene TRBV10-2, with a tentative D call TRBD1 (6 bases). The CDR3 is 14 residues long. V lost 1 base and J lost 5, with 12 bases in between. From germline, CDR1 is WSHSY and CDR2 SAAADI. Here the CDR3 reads CASSEFRGLNEQYF. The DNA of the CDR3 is TGCGCCAGCAGTGAGTTCAGGGGTCTAAACGAGCAGTACTTC.

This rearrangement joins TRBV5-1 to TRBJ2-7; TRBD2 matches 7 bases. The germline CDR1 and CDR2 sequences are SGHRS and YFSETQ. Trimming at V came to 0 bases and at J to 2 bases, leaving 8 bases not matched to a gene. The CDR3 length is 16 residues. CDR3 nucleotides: TGCGCCAGCAGCTTGGAGGCTACTAGCGCTCCCTACGAGCAGTACTTC. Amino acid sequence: CASSLEATSAPYEQYF.

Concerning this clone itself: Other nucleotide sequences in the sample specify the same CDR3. The CDR3 protein is CASSLRLAGDVDTQYF. CDR3 nucleotide sequence: TGTGCCAGCAGCTTGAGACTAGCGGGAGATGTAGATACGCAGTATTTT. The rearrangement links TRBV5-4 to TRBJ2-3; 12 nucleotides line up with TRBD2. V lost 1 base to trimming and J lost 5 bases; unmatched junction nucleotides: 5. This CDR3 has 16 amino acids. Germline CDR1 and CDR2: SGHNT and YYREEE (reference sequence).

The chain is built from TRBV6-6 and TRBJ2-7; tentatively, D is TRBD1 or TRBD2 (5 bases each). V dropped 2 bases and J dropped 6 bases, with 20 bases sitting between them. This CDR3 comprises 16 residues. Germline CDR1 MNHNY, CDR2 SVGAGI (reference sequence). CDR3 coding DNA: TGTGCCAGCAGTTACGAGGACAACCGGGGAGTGGGCGAGCAGTACTTC. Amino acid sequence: CASSYEDNRGVGEQYF.

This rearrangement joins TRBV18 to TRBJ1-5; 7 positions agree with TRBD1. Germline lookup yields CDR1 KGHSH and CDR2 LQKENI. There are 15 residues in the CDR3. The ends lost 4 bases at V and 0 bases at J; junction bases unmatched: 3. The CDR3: CASSRGQPSNQPQHF. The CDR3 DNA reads TGTGCCAGCTCACGGGGACAGCCTAGCAATCAGCCCCAGCATTTT.

This CDR3 reads CATRSNTGELFF. The CDR3 DNA sequence: TGTGCCACGCGGTCGAACACCGGGGAGCTGTTTTTT. The rearrangement uses TRBV15 and TRBJ2-2; D unclear. The CDR3 is 12 amino acids. Deletions cut 9 bases from V and 0 bases from J, with 5 bases between. Germline V gives CDR1 LNHNV, CDR2 YYDKDF (reference sequence).

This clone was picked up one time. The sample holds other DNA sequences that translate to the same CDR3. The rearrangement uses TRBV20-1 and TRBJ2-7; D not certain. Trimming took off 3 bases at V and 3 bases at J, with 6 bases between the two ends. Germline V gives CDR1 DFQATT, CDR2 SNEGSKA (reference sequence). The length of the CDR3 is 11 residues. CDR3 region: CSASPGYEQYF. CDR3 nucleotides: TGCAGTGCTAGTCCGGGCTACGAGCAGTACTTC.

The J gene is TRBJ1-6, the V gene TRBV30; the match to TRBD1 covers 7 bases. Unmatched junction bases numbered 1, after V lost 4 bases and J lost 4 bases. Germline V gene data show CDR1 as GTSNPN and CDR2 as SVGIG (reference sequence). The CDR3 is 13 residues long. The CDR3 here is CAWMGQYNSPLHF. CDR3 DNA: TGTGCCTGGATGGGACAGTATAATTCACCCCTCCACTTT.

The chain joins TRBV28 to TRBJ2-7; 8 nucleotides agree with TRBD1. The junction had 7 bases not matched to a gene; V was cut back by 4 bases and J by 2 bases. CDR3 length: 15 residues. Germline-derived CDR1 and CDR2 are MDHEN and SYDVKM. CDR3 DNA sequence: TGTGCCAGCAGTTCCCCCCAGGGGGCACCCTACGAGCAGTACTTC. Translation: CASSSPQGAPYEQYF.

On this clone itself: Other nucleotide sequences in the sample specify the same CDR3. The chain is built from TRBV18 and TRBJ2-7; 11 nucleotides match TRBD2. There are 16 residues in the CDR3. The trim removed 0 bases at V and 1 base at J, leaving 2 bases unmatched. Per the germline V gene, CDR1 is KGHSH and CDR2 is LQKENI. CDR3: CASSPPGTSGSYEQYF. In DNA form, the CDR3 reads TGTGCCAGCTCACCACCAGGGACTAGCGGTTCCTACGAGCAGTACTTC.

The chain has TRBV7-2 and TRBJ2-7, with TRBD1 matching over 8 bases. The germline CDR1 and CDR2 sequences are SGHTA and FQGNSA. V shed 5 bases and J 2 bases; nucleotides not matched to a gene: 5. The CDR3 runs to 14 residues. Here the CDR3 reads CASSPRGLAYEQYF. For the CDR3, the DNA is TGTGCCAGCAGCCCCAGGGGGCTGGCCTACGAGCAGTACTTC.

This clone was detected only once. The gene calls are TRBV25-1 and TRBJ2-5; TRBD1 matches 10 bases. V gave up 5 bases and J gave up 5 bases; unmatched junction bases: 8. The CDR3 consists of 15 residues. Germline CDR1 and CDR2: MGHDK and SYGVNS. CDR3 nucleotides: TGTGCCAGCAGTCGGGACAGGGGCTTCCTTGAGACCCAGTACTTC. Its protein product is CASSRDRGFLETQYF.

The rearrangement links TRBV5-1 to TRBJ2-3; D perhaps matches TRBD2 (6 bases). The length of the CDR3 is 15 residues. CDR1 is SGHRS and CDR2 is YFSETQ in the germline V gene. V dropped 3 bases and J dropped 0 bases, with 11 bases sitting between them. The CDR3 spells CASSSGSGSTDTQYF. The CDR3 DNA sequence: TGCGCCAGCAGCTCCGGGAGCGGTAGCACAGATACGCAGTATTTT.

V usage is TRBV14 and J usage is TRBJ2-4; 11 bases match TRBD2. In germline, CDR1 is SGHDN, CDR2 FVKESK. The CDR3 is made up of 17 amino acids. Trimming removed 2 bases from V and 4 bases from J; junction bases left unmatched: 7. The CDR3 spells CASSQTGLADHKNIQYF. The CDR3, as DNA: TGTGCCAGCAGCCAAACGGGACTAGCGGACCATAAAAACATTCAGTACTTC.